These 3 T cell receptor beta chains were sequenced from one sample in a study of long-term antiretroviral therapy in people with HIV. The libraries were made with immunoSEQ v3.0 at survey level. Here immunoSEQ multiplex PCR was the method, and the copy in TCRdb shows in-frame clones only, minus some. The sample consists of about 25,000 clones, roughly three quarters of them appearing once. Specimen: unsorted PBMCs, collected 2.1 years after starting antiretroviral therapy. The receptors were gathered from a man aged 25-45 years with HIV.

The chain joins TRBV19 to TRBJ1-2; D is uncertain. V dropped 6 bases and J dropped 2 bases, with 10 bases sitting between them. Germline CDR1 is LNHDA and CDR2 is SQIVND (reference sequence). This CDR3 spans 13 amino acids. The CDR3 DNA sequence: TGTGCCAGTAGCCCCTCGGTAAACTATGGCTACACCTTC. Translation: CASSPSVNYGYTF.

The table lists this clone with a count of one. The genes are TRBV5-1 and TRBJ2-5; perhaps TRBD2 as D (6 bases). CDR1 SGHRS and CDR2 YFSETQ come from the germline V gene. Trimming stripped 1 base from V and 5 bases from J, with 18 bases between. CDR3 length: 16 amino acids. The CDR3 nucleotides read TGCGCCAGCAGCTTGCAACCCGGGACGGCGGGGGAGACCCAGTACTTC. This sequence encodes CASSLQPGTAGETQYF.

The rearrangement uses TRBV6-6 and TRBJ2-7; 8 bases match TRBD1. CDR3 length: 12 amino acids. J was trimmed by 4 bases and V by 6 bases; bases with no gene match: 2. Germline CDR1 MNHNY, CDR2 SVGAGI (reference sequence). CDR3 in DNA: TGTGCCAGCAGACGACAGGGGTACGAGCAGTACTTC. Its translation is CASRRQGYEQYF.